One T cell receptor (beta chain) is described in this entry. Everyone who took part was roughly 18 to 89 years old, and they came from about 23 US areas. Cohort assignment relied on participant-reported clinical history. The source of the sample is a study of blood T cell repertoires in COVID-19. Assay used: immunoSEQ multiplex PCR; TCRdb lists only in-frame clones, some missing. The table has a few hundred thousand clones, under 85% seen once. Germline CDR1 reads SGHRS; CDR2 reads YFSETQ. The CDR3 extends over 16 amino acids. V shed 4 bases and J shed 7 bases, with 20 bases lying between them. The rearrangement uses TRBV5-1 and TRBJ2-2, with D perhaps TRBD2 (6 bases). The specimen was PBMCs or T cells enriched from blood (not recorded which). The sequence came from a woman aged 50 to 60 who had recovered from COVID-19. The CDR3: CASSPPLSGSGGELFF. DNA of the CDR3: TGCGCCAGCAGCCCGCCTCTATCCGGGAGTGGCGGGGAGCTGTTTTTT.